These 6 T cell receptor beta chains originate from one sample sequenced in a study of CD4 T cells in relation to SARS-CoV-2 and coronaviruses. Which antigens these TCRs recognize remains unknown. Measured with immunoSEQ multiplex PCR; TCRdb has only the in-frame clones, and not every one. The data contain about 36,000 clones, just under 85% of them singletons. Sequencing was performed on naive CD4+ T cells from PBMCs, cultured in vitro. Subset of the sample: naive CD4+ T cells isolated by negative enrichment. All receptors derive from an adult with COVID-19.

CDR3 in DNA: TGCGCCAGCAGCGTTGGTACAAACGAGCAGTACTTC. Translating gives CASSVGTNEQYF. The gene calls are TRBV5-1 and TRBJ2-7; D remains ambiguous. Germline CDR1 and CDR2: SGHRS and YFSETQ. Trimming took 4 bases from V and 5 from J, leaving 10 bases between them. CDR3 length equals 12 residues.

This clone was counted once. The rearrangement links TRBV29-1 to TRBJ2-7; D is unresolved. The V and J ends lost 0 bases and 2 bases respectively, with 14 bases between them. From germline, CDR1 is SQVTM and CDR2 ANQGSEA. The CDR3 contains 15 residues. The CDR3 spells CSVEEGDKPTYEQYF. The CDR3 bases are TGCAGCGTTGAAGAGGGCGATAAACCTACCTACGAGCAGTACTTC.

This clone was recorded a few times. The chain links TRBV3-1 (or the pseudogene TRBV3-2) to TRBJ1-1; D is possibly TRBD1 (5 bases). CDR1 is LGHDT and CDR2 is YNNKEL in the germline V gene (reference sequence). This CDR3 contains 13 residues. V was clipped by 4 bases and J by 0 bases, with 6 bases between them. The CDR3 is CASSLTVNTEAFF. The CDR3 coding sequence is TGTGCCAGCAGCCTGACAGTGAACACTGAAGCTTTCTTT.

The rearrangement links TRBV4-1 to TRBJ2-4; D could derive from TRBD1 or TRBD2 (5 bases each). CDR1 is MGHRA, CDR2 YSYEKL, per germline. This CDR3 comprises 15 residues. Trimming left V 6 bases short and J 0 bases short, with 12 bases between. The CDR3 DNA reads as TGCGCCAGCAGACAACCGGGGCAAGCCAAAAACATTCAGTACTTC. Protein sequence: CASRQPGQAKNIQYF.

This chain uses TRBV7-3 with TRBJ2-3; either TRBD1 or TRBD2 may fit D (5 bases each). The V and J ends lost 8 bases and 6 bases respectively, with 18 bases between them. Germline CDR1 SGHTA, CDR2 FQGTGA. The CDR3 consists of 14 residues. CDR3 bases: TGTGCCAGCTCCGGGGACCCTATTTCCGATACGCAGTATTTT. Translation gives CASSGDPISDTQYF. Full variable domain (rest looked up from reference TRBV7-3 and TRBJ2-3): GAGVSQTPSNKVTEKGKYVELRCDPISGHTALYWYRQSLGQGPEFLIYFQGTGAADDSGLPNDRFFAVRPEGSVSTLKIQRTERGDSAVYLCASSGDPISDTQYFGPGTRLTVL.

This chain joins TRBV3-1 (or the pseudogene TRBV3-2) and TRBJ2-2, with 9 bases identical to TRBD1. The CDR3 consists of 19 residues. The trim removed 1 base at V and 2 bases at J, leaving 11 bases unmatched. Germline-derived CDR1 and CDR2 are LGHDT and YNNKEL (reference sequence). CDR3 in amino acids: CASSQVPGTGNSNTGELFF. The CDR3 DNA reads TGTGCCAGCAGCCAAGTCCCAGGGACAGGGAACTCTAACACCGGGGAGCTGTTTTTT.